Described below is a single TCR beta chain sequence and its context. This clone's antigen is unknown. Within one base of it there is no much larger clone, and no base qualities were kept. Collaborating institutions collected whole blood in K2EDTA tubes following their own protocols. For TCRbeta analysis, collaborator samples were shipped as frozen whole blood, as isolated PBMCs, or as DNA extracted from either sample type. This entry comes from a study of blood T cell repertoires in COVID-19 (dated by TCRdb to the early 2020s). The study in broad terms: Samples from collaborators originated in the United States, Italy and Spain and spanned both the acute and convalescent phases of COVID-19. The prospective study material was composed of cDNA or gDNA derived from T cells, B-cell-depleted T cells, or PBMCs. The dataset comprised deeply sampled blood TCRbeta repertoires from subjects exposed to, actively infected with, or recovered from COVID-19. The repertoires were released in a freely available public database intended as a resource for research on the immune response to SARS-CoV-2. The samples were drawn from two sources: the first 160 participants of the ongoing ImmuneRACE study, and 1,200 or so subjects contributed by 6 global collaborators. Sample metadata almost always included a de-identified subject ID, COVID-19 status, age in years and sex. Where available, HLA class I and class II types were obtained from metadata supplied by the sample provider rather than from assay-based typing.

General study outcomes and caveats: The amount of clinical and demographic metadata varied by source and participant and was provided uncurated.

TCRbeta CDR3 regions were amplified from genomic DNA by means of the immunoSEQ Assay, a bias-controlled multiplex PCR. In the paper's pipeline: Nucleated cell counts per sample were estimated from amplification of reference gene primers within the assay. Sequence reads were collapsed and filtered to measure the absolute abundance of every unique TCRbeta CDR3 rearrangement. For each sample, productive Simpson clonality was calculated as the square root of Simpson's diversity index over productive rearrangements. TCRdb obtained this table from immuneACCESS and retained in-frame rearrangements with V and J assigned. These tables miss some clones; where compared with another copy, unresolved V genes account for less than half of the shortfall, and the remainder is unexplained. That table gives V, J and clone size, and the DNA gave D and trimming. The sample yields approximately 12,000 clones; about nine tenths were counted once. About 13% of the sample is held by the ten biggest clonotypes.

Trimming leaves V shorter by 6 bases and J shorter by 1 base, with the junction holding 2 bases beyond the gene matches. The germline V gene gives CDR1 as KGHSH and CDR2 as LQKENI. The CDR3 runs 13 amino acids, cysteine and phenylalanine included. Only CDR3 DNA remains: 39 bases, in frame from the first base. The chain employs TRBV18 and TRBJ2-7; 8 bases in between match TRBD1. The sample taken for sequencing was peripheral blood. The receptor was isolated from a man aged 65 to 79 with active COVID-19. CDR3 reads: CASSRDRSYEQYF. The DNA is TGTGCCAGCTCCCGGGACAGGTCCTACGAGCAGTACTTC.